This T cell receptor (beta chain) was documented in a study of CD8+ T cells in alopecia areata. Study-wide context: Once tofacitinib had been taken for 6 to 18 months, 6 months off drug followed. General observations from the study: Sequenced scalp T cells also include alphabeta T cells resident in normal skin. Elevated clonality characterized lesional scalp relative to normal scalp, particularly in alopecia totalis/universalis.

Reverse transcribed after extraction, RNA yielded cDNA as the sequencing template. Clones were read by immunoSEQ multiplex PCR, and TCRdb kept only the in-frame ones, dropping some. The repertoire holds about 180,000 clones, around three fifths seen once, with roughly 15% in the top ten. Turning to this clone: Its matching antigen is unknown.

Looked up from germline, CDR1 is SQVTM and CDR2 is ANQGSEA. CDR3 length: 13 residues. The V end was cut by 8 bases, the J end by 6 bases, with 20 bases between. The authors sorted CD4+ and CD8+ T cells from PBMCs. This TCR derives from a human donor with alopecia areata. The chain links TRBV29-1 to TRBJ2-7; no clear D gene. The sequencing used CD4+ T cells sorted from blood, collected at week 0. CDR3 bases: TGCAGCCCTGACGGTCAAGGAAGGGCCGAGCAGTACTTC. Amino acids: CSPDGQGRAEQYF.